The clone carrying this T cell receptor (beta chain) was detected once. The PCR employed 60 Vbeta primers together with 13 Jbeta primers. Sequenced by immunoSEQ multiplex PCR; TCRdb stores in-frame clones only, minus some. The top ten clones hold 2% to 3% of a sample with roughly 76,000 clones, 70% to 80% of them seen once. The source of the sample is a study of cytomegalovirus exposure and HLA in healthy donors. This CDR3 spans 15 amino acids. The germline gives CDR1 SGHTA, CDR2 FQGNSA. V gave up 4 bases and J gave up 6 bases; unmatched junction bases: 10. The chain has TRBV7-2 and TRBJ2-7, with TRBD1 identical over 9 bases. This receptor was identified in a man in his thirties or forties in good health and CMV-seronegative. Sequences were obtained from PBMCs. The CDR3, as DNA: TGTGCCAGCAGCTCGACCGGGACAGGGTGGCCCGAGCAGTACTTC. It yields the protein CASSSTGTGWPEQYF.